This entry is about one T cell receptor beta chain. This record belongs to a study of blood T cell repertoires in COVID-19. Study information: Whether acute or convalescent, the COVID-19 samples came from the United States, Italy and Spain.

Repertoires were generated with immunoSEQ multiplex PCR, while TCRdb's copy carries only in-frame clones and drops some. Among roughly 300,000 clones listed, around 87% were seen once. Participants were placed into cohorts based on the clinical history they reported. Donors in Cohort 3 who had recovered were those with two negative PCRs, healthcare professional clearance, or resolution of their symptoms. Germline V gives CDR1 LNHDA, CDR2 SQIVND (reference sequence). The CDR3 loop spans 16 amino acids. The J segment lost 10 bases and the V segment lost 3 bases, leaving 12 bases of the junction unmatched.

The material sequenced was PBMCs or T cells enriched from blood (not recorded which). The sequence was collected from a woman in her twenties or thirties who had recovered from COVID-19. The chain couples TRBV19 to TRBJ1-1; 12 bases are shared with TRBD1. In DNA, the CDR3 is TGTGCCAGTAGTATTCGACCGGGACAGGGGGCAGGTCGAGCTTTCTTT. Translating it yields CASSIRPGQGAGRAFF.